The 19 T cell receptor beta chains below all came from one sample that was sequenced in a study of blood T cell repertoires in COVID-19 (TCRdb year 2020). Library preparation employed the immunoSEQ multiplex PCR assay. Entries here come from immuneACCESS through TCRdb and include only in-frame sequences with V and J called. Some clones fail to appear in such tables; in the studies checked, an unresolved V gene covers under half of the shortfall, and the cause of the remainder is unknown. For this sample there are about 150,000 clones; about 87% appear just once. In total, the top ten clones hold approximately 0.62% of the sample. Sample: peripheral blood. The source of these receptors is a man in his 60s with COVID-19, enrolled during active disease.

The chain employs TRBV14 and TRBJ1-3; 9 bases agree with TRBD1. From germline, CDR1 is SGHDN and CDR2 FVKESK. The V segment lost 5 bases and the J segment 1 base; nucleotides outside the gene matches: 6. This CDR3 has 16 amino acids. The CDR3 spells CASSWDRASSGNTIYF. CDR3 nucleotide sequence: TGTGCCAGCAGCTGGGACAGGGCCTCTTCTGGAAACACCATATATTTT.

The rearrangement uses TRBV28 and TRBJ1-2; TRBD1 is a possible D gene (5 bases). The CDR3 has 14 amino acids. The V gene's germline CDR1 is MDHEN and CDR2 SYDVKM. With 10 bases removed from V and 8 bases from J, the gap between germline ends came to 23 bases. Here the CDR3 reads CAILPSGAGYGYTF. CDR3 DNA: TGTGCCATCCTCCCGTCGGGAGCAGGGTACGGCTACACCTTC.

J is TRBJ2-4 and V is TRBV5-1, with TRBD2 matching over 8 bases. The CDR3 has 16 residues. V lost 0 bases to trimming and J lost 1 base; unmatched junction nucleotides: 3. The germline CDR1 and CDR2 sequences are SGHRS and YFSETQ. This chain's CDR3 is CASSLDGRAAKNIQYF. CDR3 bases: TGCGCCAGCAGCTTGGACGGGAGGGCCGCCAAAAACATTCAGTACTTC.

This clone was found a few times. This chain connects TRBV29-1 to TRBJ1-2; 7 bases align to TRBD1. The CDR3 spans 12 residues. Germline CDR1 is SQVTM and CDR2 is ANQGSEA. The ends lost 6 bases at V and 8 bases at J; junction bases unmatched: 9. The CDR3 sequence is CSVTGQVEGYTF. The CDR3 DNA follows: TGCAGCGTCACCGGACAGGTCGAGGGCTACACCTTC.

The rearrangement uses TRBV19 and TRBJ2-1; 8 bases agree with TRBD2. The CDR3 has 15 residues. CDR1 is LNHDA and CDR2 is SQIVND in the germline V gene (reference sequence). With 4 bases clipped from V and 12 bases from J, the junction kept 14 bases outside the gene matches. CDR3 sequence: CASSTGGSGSGRQFF. The CDR3 DNA is TGTGCCAGTAGTACGGGAGGAAGCGGGAGCGGAAGGCAGTTCTTC. The whole variable domain, filled in from reference TRBV19 and TRBJ2-1, reads DGGITQSPKYLFRKEGQNVTLSCEQNLNHDAMYWYRQDPGQGLRLIYYSQIVNDFQKGDIAEGYSVSREKKESFPLTVTSAQKNPTAFYLCASSTGGSGSGRQFFGPGTRLTVL.

The chain combines TRBV24-1 with TRBJ1-5; D might be TRBD1 (5 bases). Per the germline V gene, CDR1 is KGHDR and CDR2 is SFDVKD. V lost 5 bases and J lost 5, with 18 bases in between. The CDR3 has 16 residues. Here the CDR3 DNA reads TGTGCCACCAGTGGCCCCCGGGACTCCGGCTATCAGCCCCAGCATTTT. This gives the protein CATSGPRDSGYQPQHF.

The chain employs TRBV28 and TRBJ2-3; possibly TRBD1 for D (6 bases). Trimming cost V 6 bases and J 7 bases, with 20 bases left between them. The CDR3 has 15 residues. Germline V gene data show CDR1 as MDHEN and CDR2 as SYDVKM. Here the CDR3 reads CASSRPTGFTNTQYF. DNA for the CDR3: TGTGCCAGCAGCCGCCCGACAGGTTTTACTAATACGCAGTATTTT. The variable domain in full, with the rest retrieved from reference TRBV28 and TRBJ2-3, is DVKVTQSSRYLVKRTGEKVFLECVQDMDHENMFWYRQDPGLGLRLIYFSYDVKMKEKGDIPEGYSVSREKKERFSLILESASTNQTSMYLCASSRPTGFTNTQYFGPGTRLTVL.

The table lists this clone with a count of one. This sequence joins TRBV6-1 and TRBJ2-1; tentative D call: TRBD2 (6 bases). The germline CDR1 and CDR2 sequences are MNHNS and SASEGT. This CDR3 is built from 12 residues. Trimming took 3 bases from V and 10 from J, leaving 10 bases between them. CDR3 sequence reads: CASSERAGEQFF. Here the CDR3 DNA reads TGTGCCAGCAGTGAGCGGGCGGGAGAGCAGTTCTTC.

V and J are TRBV3-1 (or the pseudogene TRBV3-2) and TRBJ1-3; TRBD1 aligns across 7 bases. V was pared by 0 bases and J by 4 bases, with 6 bases of the junction left unmatched. CDR1 LGHDT and CDR2 YNNKEL come from the germline V gene (reference sequence). This CDR3 contains 16 residues. The CDR3 region has the DNA TGTGCCAGCAGCCAAGAAGGGGGCTTGGGGGGAAACACCATATATTTT. Translating it yields CASSQEGGLGGNTIYF.

In this sample, this clone turned up a few times. The V and J genes are TRBV5-1 and TRBJ2-1, with 12 nucleotides matching TRBD2. The J segment lost 8 bases and the V segment lost 5 bases, leaving 14 bases of the junction unmatched. The germline gives CDR1 SGHRS, CDR2 YFSETQ. The CDR3 sequence is 17 residues long. CDR3 protein: CASRSGTSGLGGDEQFF. The DNA for the CDR3 is TGCGCCAGCAGGTCCGGGACTAGCGGGTTGGGTGGGGATGAGCAGTTCTTC.

A single count supports this clone. J is TRBJ2-5 and V is TRBV19; the D gene is possibly TRBD2 (7 bases). Looked up from germline, CDR1 is LNHDA and CDR2 is SQIVND (reference sequence). Trimming left V 6 bases short and J 9 bases short, with 20 bases between. The CDR3 covers 14 residues. In DNA form, the CDR3 reads TGTGCCAGTAGACCCGGATCGGGGGCGGGGGCCCAGTACTTC. It yields the protein CASRPGSGAGAQYF.

This chain joins TRBV25-1 and TRBJ2-6; D is unresolved. Trimming took off 4 bases at V and 2 bases at J, with 6 bases between the two ends. Looked up from germline, CDR1 is MGHDK and CDR2 is SYGVNS. The CDR3 has 14 amino acids. The CDR3, as DNA: TGTGCCAGCAGTGTACGGGCTGGGGCCAACGTCCTGACTTTC. Amino acids: CASSVRAGANVLTF. Together with reference TRBV25-1 and TRBJ2-6, the CDR3 gives the full variable domain: EADIYQTPRYLVIGTGKKITLECSQTMGHDKMYWYQQDPGMELHLIHYSYGVNSTEKGDLSSESTVSRIRTEHFPLTLESARPSHTSQYLCASSVRAGANVLTFGAGSRLTVL.

This chain connects TRBV6-2 or TRBV6-3 to TRBJ2-7; 9 bases line up with TRBD1. V lost 4 bases to trimming and J lost 3 bases; unmatched junction nucleotides: 4. This CDR3 is built from 14 residues. Germline assignment: CDR1 MNHEY and CDR2 SVGEGT. The CDR3 region has the DNA TGTGCCAGCAGTTGGACAGGGGCCCACTACGAGCAGTACTTC. It codes for CASSWTGAHYEQYF.

This sequence joins TRBV6-2 or TRBV6-3 and TRBJ1-5; a weak D match, TRBD1 (6 bases). The germline V gene encodes CDR1 MNHEY and CDR2 SVGEGT. The V and J ends lost 2 bases and 7 bases respectively, with 9 bases between them. There are 13 residues in the CDR3. This chain's CDR3 is CASSYPRGQPQHF. CDR3 sequence (DNA): TGTGCCAGCAGTTACCCCAGGGGCCAGCCCCAGCATTTT.

The chain's CDR3 is CASSIQGHTDTQYF. CDR3 in DNA: TGTGCCAGTAGTATACAGGGGCACACAGATACGCAGTATTTT. V gene TRBV19 combines with J gene TRBJ2-3; tentative D call: TRBD1 (6 bases). The ends were cut back, 2 bases at V and 2 bases at J, with 8 bases in the middle. Germline V gene lookup returns CDR1 LNHDA and CDR2 SQIVND (reference sequence). The CDR3 consists of 14 residues.

This clone was seen a few times. The genes are TRBV19 and TRBJ1-6, with a tentative D call TRBD1 (6 bases). Per germline, CDR1 LNHDA and CDR2 SQIVND (reference sequence). The CDR3 is made up of 15 amino acids. Trimming removed 6 bases from V and 6 bases from J, with 15 bases in between. The CDR3 loop is CASSLGQQSNSPLHF. The DNA of the CDR3 is TGTGCCAGTAGCCTAGGACAGCAGAGTAATTCACCCCTCCACTTT.

The chain uses TRBV19 and TRBJ1-2; D gene ambiguous. V was shortened by 3 bases and J by 2 bases, with 13 bases between the two germline ends. Germline V lookup: CDR1 LNHDA, CDR2 SQIVND (reference sequence). The CDR3 covers 15 residues. The CDR3 DNA reads as TGTGCCAGTAGTATGGGAGGCAGGTGGAACTATGGCTACACCTTC. Protein: CASSMGGRWNYGYTF. Supplemented by reference TRBV19 and TRBJ1-2, the full variable domain reads DGGITQSPKYLFRKEGQNVTLSCEQNLNHDAMYWYRQDPGQGLRLIYYSQIVNDFQKGDIAEGYSVSREKKESFPLTVTSAQKNPTAFYLCASSMGGRWNYGYTFGSGTRLTVV.

The chain recombines TRBV29-1 with TRBJ1-1; D unclear. The CDR3 runs 14 residues. Germline V gene lookup returns CDR1 SQVTM and CDR2 ANQGSEA. In DNA form, the CDR3 reads TGCAGTGCAAAAACGAGATACGGGGAGTCTGAAGCTTTCTTT. Translated, it gives CSAKTRYGESEAFF.

The chain recombines TRBV5-1 with TRBJ2-1, with 7 bases matching TRBD2. CDR1 is SGHRS, CDR2 YFSETQ, per germline. This CDR3 has 15 residues. The J segment lost 5 bases and the V segment lost 4 bases, leaving 9 bases of the junction unmatched. CDR3 nucleotides: TGCGCCAGCAGCCCCGGACTAGTGGGTAACAATGAGCAGTTCTTC. This sequence encodes CASSPGLVGNNEQFF.